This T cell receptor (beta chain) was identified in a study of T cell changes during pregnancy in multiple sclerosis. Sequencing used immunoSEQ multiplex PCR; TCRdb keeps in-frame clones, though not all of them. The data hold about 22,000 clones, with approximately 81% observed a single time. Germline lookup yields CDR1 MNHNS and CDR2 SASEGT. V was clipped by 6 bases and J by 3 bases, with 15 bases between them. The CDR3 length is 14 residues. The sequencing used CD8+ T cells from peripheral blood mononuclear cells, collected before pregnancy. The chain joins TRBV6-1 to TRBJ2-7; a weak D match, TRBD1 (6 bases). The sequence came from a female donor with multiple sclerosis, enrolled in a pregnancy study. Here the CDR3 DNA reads TGTGCCAGCAGCCCCTACAGGGCCCTCTACGAGCAGTACTTC. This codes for CASSPYRALYEQYF.